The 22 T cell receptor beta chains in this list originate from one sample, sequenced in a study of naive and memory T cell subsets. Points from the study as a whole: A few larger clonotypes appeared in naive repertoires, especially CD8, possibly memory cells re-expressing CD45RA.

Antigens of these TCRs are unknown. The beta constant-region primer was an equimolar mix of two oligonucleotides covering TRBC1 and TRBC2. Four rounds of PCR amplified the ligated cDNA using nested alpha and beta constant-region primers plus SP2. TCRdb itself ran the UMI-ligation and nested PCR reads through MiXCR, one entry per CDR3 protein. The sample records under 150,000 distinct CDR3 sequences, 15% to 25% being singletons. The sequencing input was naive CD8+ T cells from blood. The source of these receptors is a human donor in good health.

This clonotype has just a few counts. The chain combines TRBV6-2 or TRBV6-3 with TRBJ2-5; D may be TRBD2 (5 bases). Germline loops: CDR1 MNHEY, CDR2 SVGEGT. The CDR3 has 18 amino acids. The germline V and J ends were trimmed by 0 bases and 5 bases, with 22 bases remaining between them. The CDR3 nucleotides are TGTGCCAGCAGTTACTCCATCGGAACTATGGAGTGGGAGGAGACCCAGTACTTC. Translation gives CASSYSIGTMEWEETQYF.

CDR3 bases: TGCAGTGCCACCCACCAAGATTCAGTTTACAATGAGCAGTTCTTC. It encodes CSATHQDSVYNEQFF. V and J are TRBV20-1 and TRBJ2-1; D is undetermined. This CDR3 has 15 amino acids. Germline V lookup: CDR1 DFQATT, CDR2 SNEGSKA (reference sequence). The germline V and J ends were trimmed by 6 bases and 4 bases, with 19 bases remaining between them.

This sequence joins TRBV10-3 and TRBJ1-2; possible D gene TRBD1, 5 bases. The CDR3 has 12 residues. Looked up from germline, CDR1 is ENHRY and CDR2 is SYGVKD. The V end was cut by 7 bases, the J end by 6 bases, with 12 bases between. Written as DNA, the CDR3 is TGTGCCATCAATTCAGGGTACCATGGCTACACCTTC. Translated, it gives CAINSGYHGYTF.

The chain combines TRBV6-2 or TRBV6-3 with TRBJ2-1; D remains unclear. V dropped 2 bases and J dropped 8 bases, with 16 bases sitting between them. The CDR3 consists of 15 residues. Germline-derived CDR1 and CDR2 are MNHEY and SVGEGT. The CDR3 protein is CASSYLPPVGDEQFF. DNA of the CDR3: TGTGCCAGCAGTTACCTCCCGCCGGTTGGGGATGAGCAGTTCTTC.

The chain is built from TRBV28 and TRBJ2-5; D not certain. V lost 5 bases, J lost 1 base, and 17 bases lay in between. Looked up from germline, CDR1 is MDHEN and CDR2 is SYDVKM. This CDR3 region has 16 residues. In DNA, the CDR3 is TGTGCCAGCAGTCCCGCCCTAGGCGGCCGCCAAGAGACCCAGTACTTC. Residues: CASSPALGGRQETQYF.

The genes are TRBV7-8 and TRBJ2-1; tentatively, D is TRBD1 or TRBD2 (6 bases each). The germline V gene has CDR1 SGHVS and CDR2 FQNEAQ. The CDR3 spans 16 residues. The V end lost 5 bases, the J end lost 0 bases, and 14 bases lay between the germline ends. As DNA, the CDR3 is TGTGCCAGCAGCACTCCCGGGGGCAGCTCCTACAATGAGCAGTTCTTC. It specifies CASSTPGGSSYNEQFF.

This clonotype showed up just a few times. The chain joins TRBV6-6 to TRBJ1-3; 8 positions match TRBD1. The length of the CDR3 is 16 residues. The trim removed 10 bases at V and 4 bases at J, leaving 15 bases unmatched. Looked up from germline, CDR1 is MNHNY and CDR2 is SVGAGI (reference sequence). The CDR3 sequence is CATQFTQGVEGNTIYF. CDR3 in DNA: TGTGCCACCCAGTTTACACAGGGGGTTGAAGGAAACACCATATATTTT.

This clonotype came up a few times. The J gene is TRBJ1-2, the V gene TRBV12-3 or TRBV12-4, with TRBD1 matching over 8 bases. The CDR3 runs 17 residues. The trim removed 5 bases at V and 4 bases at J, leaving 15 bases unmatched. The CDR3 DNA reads TGTGCCAGCAGTAGGGGGGACAGGCTACGTTACCCCTATGGCTACACCTTC. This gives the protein CASSRGDRLRYPYGYTF.

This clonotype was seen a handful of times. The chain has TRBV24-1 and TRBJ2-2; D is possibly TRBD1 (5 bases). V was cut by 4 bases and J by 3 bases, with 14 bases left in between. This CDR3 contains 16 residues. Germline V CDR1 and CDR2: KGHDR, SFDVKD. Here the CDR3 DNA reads TGTGCCACCAGTGACCCGACTTCACAGGACACCGGGGAGCTGTTTTTT. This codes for CATSDPTSQDTGELFF.

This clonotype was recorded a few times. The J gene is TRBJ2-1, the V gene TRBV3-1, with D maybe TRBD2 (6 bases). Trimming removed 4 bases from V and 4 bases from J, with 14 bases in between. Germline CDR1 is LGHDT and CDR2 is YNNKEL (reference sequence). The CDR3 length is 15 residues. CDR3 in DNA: TGTGCCAGCAGCCCCTTGTATGGGGGGTACAATGAGCAGTTCTTC. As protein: CASSPLYGGYNEQFF.

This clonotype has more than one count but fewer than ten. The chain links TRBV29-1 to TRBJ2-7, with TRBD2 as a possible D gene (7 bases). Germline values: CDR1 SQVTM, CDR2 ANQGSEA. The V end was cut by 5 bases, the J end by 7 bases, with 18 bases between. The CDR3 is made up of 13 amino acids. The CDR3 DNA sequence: TGCAGCGTTAGCCCAGGGGAGGGCTGGGAGCAGTACTTC. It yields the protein CSVSPGEGWEQYF.

DNA of the CDR3: TGTGCCAGCAGCTCCCCAACCGGGACTAGGCAGAATGAGCAGTTCTTC. Translation: CASSSPTGTRQNEQFF. The rearrangement uses TRBV7-9 and TRBJ2-1; 8 positions match TRBD2. The CDR3 is made up of 16 amino acids. The V gene end was trimmed by 4 bases and the J gene end by 7 bases; junction bases not matched to a gene: 12. CDR1 SEHNR and CDR2 FQNEAQ come from the germline V gene (reference sequence).

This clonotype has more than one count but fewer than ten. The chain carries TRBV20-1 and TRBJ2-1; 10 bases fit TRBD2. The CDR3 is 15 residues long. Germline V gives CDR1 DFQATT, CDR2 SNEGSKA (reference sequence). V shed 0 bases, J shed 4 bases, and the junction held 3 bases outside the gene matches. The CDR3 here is CSARDQREGYNEQFF. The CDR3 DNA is TGCAGTGCTAGAGATCAGCGGGAGGGGTACAATGAGCAGTTCTTC.

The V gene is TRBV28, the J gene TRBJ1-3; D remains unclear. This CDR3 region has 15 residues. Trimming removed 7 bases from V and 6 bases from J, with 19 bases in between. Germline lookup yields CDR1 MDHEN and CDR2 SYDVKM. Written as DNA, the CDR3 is TGTGCCAGCACCAATGTCTTCGGGTCAGAAAACACCATATATTTT. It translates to CASTNVFGSENTIYF.

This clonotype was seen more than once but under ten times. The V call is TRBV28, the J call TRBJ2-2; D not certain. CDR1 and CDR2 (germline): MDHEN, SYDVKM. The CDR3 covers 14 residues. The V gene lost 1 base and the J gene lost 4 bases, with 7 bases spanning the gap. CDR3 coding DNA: TGTGCCAGCAGTTTATCGGGTAGCACCGGGGAGCTGTTTTTT. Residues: CASSLSGSTGELFF.

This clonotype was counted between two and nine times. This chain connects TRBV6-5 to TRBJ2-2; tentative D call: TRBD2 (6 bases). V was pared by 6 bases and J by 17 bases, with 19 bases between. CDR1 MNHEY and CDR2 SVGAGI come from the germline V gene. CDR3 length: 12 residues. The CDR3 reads CASSSGPGDLFF. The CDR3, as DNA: TGTGCCAGCAGCTCCGGGCCGGGGGACCTATTTTTT.

Written as DNA, the CDR3 is TGTGCCATCAGTGAGTCCGGGACCCCAAACACTGAAGCTTTCTTT. Translating gives CAISESGTPNTEAFF. J is TRBJ1-1 and V is TRBV10-3; a possible D gene is TRBD1 (5 bases). V lost 0 bases and J 2 bases, leaving 10 bases between the germline ends. Germline lookup yields CDR1 ENHRY and CDR2 SYGVKD. There are 15 residues in the CDR3.

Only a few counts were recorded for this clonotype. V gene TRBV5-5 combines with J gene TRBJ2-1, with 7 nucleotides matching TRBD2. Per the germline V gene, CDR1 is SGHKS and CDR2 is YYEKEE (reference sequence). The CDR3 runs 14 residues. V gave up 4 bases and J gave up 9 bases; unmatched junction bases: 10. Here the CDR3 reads CASSLTEGRGEQFF. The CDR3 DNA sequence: TGTGCCAGCAGCCTCACGGAGGGGAGGGGTGAGCAGTTCTTC.

The DNA of the CDR3 is TGCAGCGTTGATACCGGGAGGTACGAGCAGTACTTC. It translates to CSVDTGRYEQYF. The chain joins TRBV29-1 to TRBJ2-7; the match to TRBD2 covers 7 bases. CDR1 is SQVTM, CDR2 ANQGSEA, per germline. The CDR3 covers 12 residues. After removal of 3 bases from V and 4 bases from J, the junction contained 3 bases not matched to a gene.

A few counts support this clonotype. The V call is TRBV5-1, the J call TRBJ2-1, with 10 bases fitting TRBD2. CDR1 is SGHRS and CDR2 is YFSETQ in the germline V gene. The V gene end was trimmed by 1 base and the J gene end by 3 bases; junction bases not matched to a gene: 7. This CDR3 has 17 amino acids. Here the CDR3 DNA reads TGCGCCAGCAGCTTGAGTGGGGCTAGCGGGGGCTACAATGAGCAGTTCTTC. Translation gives CASSLSGASGGYNEQFF.

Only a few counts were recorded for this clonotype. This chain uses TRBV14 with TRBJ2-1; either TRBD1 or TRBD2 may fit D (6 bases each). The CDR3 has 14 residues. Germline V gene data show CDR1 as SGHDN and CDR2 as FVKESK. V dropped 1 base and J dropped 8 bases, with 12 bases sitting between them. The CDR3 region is CASSQVGGLDEQFF. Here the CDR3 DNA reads TGTGCCAGCAGCCAAGTTGGGGGGCTCGATGAGCAGTTCTTC.

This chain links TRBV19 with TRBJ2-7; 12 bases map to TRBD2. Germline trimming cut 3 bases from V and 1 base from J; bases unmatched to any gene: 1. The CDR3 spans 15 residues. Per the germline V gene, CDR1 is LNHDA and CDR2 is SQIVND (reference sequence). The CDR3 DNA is TGTGCCAGTAGTATGGGACTAGCGGGTTCCTACGAGCAGTACTTC. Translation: CASSMGLAGSYEQYF.